This T cell receptor (beta chain) was documented in a study of blood T cells in healthy people across ages. PCR was performed a second time for about 6 to 12 cycles using a sample-barcoded 5' primer and a J-beta primer mix. TCRdb processed the 5' RACE reads anew with MiXCR; each CDR3 protein has one entry. This repertoire shows about 1,400,000 distinct CDR3 sequences, approximately 59% found once; its top ten account for 6.7%. CDR1 is SEHNR, CDR2 FQNEAQ, per germline (reference sequence). Trimming took 7 bases from V and 7 from J, leaving 10 bases between them. The CDR3 loop spans 11 amino acids. Study-wide findings and caveats: Across samples, TCR beta diversity tracked strongly with naive T cell percentage. Relative to aged donors, long-lived donors carried more naive CD4+ cells and displayed higher diversity. Roughly linear age-related decline in beta diversity appeared, significant by age about 37.

About this clonotype itself: Its antigen is not known.

The V and J genes are TRBV7-9 and TRBJ1-2; D possibly corresponds to TRBD1 (5 bases). The sequencing sample was made of blood. This receptor was obtained from a man younger than 30 in good health. In DNA, the CDR3 is TGTGCCAGCAATAACGGGGCTGGCTACACCTTC. Translated: CASNNGAGYTF. The variable domain in full, completed from reference TRBV7-9 and TRBJ1-2, reads DTGVSQNPRHKITKRGQNVTFRCDPISEHNRLYWYRQTLGQGPEFLTYFQNEAQLEKSRLLSDRFSAERPKGSFSTLEIQRTEQGDSAMYLCASNNGAGYTFGSGTRLTVV.